The present TCR beta chain was sequenced within a study of somatic mutations in cytotoxic T cells in rheumatoid arthritis. Study information: Peripheral blood samples of 25 to 35 ml EDTA were taken from patients directly after diagnosis and before treatment. Study results and limitations: Within the rheumatoid arthritis patients, CD8+ clonality went up as age increased (Spearman r of about 0.52). The same was not true of the healthy controls.

TCRdb keeps only in-frame clones here, not all; method: immunoSEQ multiplex PCR. Of about 15,000 clones listed, about four fifths are singletons. Notes on this clone: Antigen unknown.

The investigators isolated CD4+ and CD8+ cells by positive magnetic bead selection and checked their purity by flow cytometry. The V gene lost 5 bases and the J gene lost 3 bases, with 13 bases spanning the gap. The germline V gene has CDR1 LNHDA and CDR2 SQIVND (reference sequence). The CDR3 runs 15 residues. This TCR was sampled from an adult with rheumatoid arthritis. The rearrangement links TRBV19 to TRBJ1-4, with TRBD1 as a possible D gene (6 bases). The sequenced material came from CD8+ T cells sorted from blood. DNA of the CDR3: TGTGCCAGTAGTTCCTCGGACAGACCTAATGAAAAACTGTTTTTT. This encodes CASSSSDRPNEKLFF.